This T cell receptor (beta chain) was captured by sequencing in a study of T cell responses to AZD1222 COVID-19 vaccine. V gave up 5 bases and J gave up 4 bases, with 14 bases separating them. Germline V CDR1 and CDR2: PRHDT, FYEKMQ (reference sequence). This CDR3 is 14 amino acids long. Data came from immunoSEQ multiplex PCR; TCRdb stores just in-frame clones and leaves some out. The table has 190,000 or so clones, approximately 89% seen once. With regard to this clone: The target antigen is unknown.

Study results and caveats: Repertoire samples came only from after the peak T cell response.

The starting material was peripheral blood, obtained 28 days after the second AZD1222 dose. This chain connects TRBV13 to TRBJ1-1; D not resolved. This sequence was found in an adult who received the AZD1222 COVID-19 vaccine. CDR3 coding DNA: TGTGCCAGCAGCCGTGATGGACGGTTCACTGAAGCTTTCTTT. Protein sequence: CASSRDGRFTEAFF.